This TCR beta chain was profiled in a study of Graves' ophthalmopathy and Graves' hyperthyroidism. The study's findings and limits: Clonotypes were expanded in thyroid at above 0.001 frequency, and most also appeared in blood.

This clonotype was recorded a few times. The target antigen is unknown. Moderately to severely active ophthalmopathy under 3 months, CAS at least 3, NOSPECS at least 4. Clinicians diagnosed using symptoms, serum thyroxine, TRAb, thyroid ultrasound and orbital computed tomography. Germline CDR1 and CDR2: MGHDK and SYGVNS. The CDR3 sequence is 13 residues long. From RNA, the CDR3 regions of TCR beta chains were amplified and sequenced. HTBI primers primed a first-round RT-PCR, and a second-round multiplex PCR followed. TCRdb re-derived calls from the multiplex PCR reads in MiXCR, one entry per CDR3 protein. The sample shows around 670,000 distinct CDR3 sequences, around 40% of them seen only once.

This chain connects TRBV25-1 to TRBJ2-2, with no clear D. The source of this sequence is an adult man with Graves' ophthalmopathy. Sequencing input: peripheral blood. The CDR3 nucleotides read TGTGCTAGAGACCAGGAGAGCACCGGGGAGCTGTTTTTT. It encodes CARDQESTGELFF.